These 21 T cell receptor beta chains were all obtained from the same sample, sequenced in a study of OX40 agonist ivuxolimab in advanced cancers. Some clones are missing from TCRdb's copy, which holds only in-frame ones; the method was immunoSEQ multiplex PCR. The table lists 55,000 to 70,000 clones, 80% to 90% of them singletons. The specimen was CD4+ or CD8+ T cells sorted from blood, collected in a trial of the OX40 agonist ivuxolimab. Every receptor here comes from an adult with an advanced solid tumor such as melanoma, head and neck, liver or kidney cancer.

This clone was counted a few times. The V and J genes are TRBV7-2 and TRBJ1-5; no definite D call. The germline V gene encodes CDR1 SGHTA and CDR2 FQGNSA. V was cut by 5 bases and J by 2 bases, with 10 bases left in between. The length of the CDR3 is 14 residues. This CDR3 reads CASSLGRGNQPQHF. The CDR3 DNA is TGTGCCAGCAGCCTAGGACGGGGCAATCAGCCCCAGCATTTT.

In its sample, this clone was seen a few times. The sample contains more than one DNA sequence encoding this CDR3. This rearrangement joins TRBV11-2 to TRBJ2-7; 10 bases fit TRBD2. The germline V gene encodes CDR1 SGHAT and CDR2 FQNNGV. The CDR3 contains 15 residues. Germline trimming cut 5 bases from V and 3 bases from J; bases unmatched to any gene: 7. CDR3 nucleotide sequence: TGTGCCAGCAGCCCTACTAGCGGGGTCCGCTACGAGCAGTACTTC. Translation: CASSPTSGVRYEQYF.

The chain joins TRBV19 to TRBJ1-4; D is unclear. This CDR3 is 14 amino acids long. The V and J ends lost 5 bases and 0 bases respectively, with 7 bases between them. Looked up from germline, CDR1 is LNHDA and CDR2 is SQIVND (reference sequence). CDR3 residues: CASSVQTTNEKLFF. Written as DNA, the CDR3 is TGTGCCAGTAGTGTTCAAACAACTAATGAAAAACTGTTTTTT.

The rearrangement uses TRBV28 and TRBJ1-2; D gene unclear. Deletions cut 6 bases from V and 4 bases from J, with 15 bases between. The germline gives CDR1 MDHEN, CDR2 SYDVKM. This CDR3 region has 14 residues. The chain's CDR3 is CASSPDGPLYGYTF. The CDR3 region has the DNA TGTGCCAGCAGCCCTGACGGACCCCTCTATGGCTACACCTTC.

This clone has only a few counts. The V gene is TRBV11-1, the J gene TRBJ2-7; D is ambiguous. V was trimmed by 3 bases and J by 6 bases, leaving 12 bases between them. CDR3 size: 13 residues. Germline values: CDR1 SGHAT, CDR2 FQDESV (reference sequence). The CDR3 loop reads CASSFLRIPEQYF. In DNA form, the CDR3 reads TGTGCCAGCAGCTTTCTAAGGATCCCCGAGCAGTACTTC.

CDR3 sequence reads: CAITPGLASHEQYF. For the CDR3, the DNA is TGTGCCATCACGCCGGGACTAGCCAGCCACGAGCAGTACTTC. V and J are TRBV10-3 and TRBJ2-7; 9 bases line up with TRBD2. CDR3 size: 14 residues. V lost 7 bases, J lost 5 bases, and 9 bases stayed unmatched. Germline loops: CDR1 ENHRY, CDR2 SYGVKD.

The gene calls are TRBV19 and TRBJ2-5, with 13 bases aligning to TRBD2. Germline V CDR1 and CDR2: LNHDA, SQIVND (reference sequence). V was clipped by 5 bases and J by 7 bases; unmatched bases: 13. This CDR3 comprises 17 residues. CDR3 amino acids: CASSLLPGLAGTTTQYF. The CDR3 DNA follows: TGTGCCAGTAGTCTCCTCCCGGGACTAGCGGGAACGACGACCCAGTACTTC.

In DNA form, the CDR3 reads TGTGCCAGCAGTGAACAATCGGGGTTGGAGACCCAGTACTTC. Amino acids: CASSEQSGLETQYF. The chain is built from TRBV6-1 and TRBJ2-5; weak D call: TRBD2 (5 bases). In germline, CDR1 is MNHNS, CDR2 SASEGT. The germline V and J ends were trimmed by 2 bases and 5 bases, with 12 bases remaining between them. This CDR3 has 14 residues.

This sequence joins TRBV5-1 and TRBJ2-1, with 14 nucleotides matching TRBD2. Germline CDR1 reads SGHRS; CDR2 reads YFSETQ. The V and J ends lost 3 bases and 6 bases, in that order; junction bases with no gene match: 2. The CDR3 consists of 15 residues. The chain's CDR3 is CASSSTSGRANEQFF. In DNA form, the CDR3 reads TGCGCCAGCAGCTCGACTAGCGGGAGGGCCAATGAGCAGTTCTTC.

This chain joins TRBV5-1 and TRBJ2-2; D call uncertain. From germline, CDR1 is SGHRS and CDR2 YFSETQ. V lost 0 bases and J lost 1, with 10 bases in between. The CDR3 is made up of 16 amino acids. CDR3 sequence: CASSLGHLLNTGELFF. In nucleotides, the CDR3 is TGCGCCAGCAGCTTGGGACACCTCCTGAACACCGGGGAGCTGTTTTTT.

The rearrangement links TRBV7-6 to TRBJ2-1, with 9 bases matching TRBD1. The V and J ends lost 0 bases and 4 bases, in that order; junction bases with no gene match: 4. This CDR3 is built from 16 residues. Germline-derived CDR1 and CDR2 are SGHVS and FNYEAQ. The CDR3 spells CASSLAETGGYNEQFF. CDR3 nucleotide sequence: TGTGCCAGCAGCTTAGCCGAGACAGGGGGTTACAATGAGCAGTTCTTC.

The gene calls are TRBV7-8 and TRBJ2-1; no reliable D call. The CDR3 covers 11 residues. Germline-derived CDR1 and CDR2 are SGHVS and FQNEAQ. Trimming removed 1 base from V and 10 bases from J, with 5 bases in between. In DNA form, the CDR3 reads TGTGCCAGCAGCTTAGTCAGAGAGCAGTTCTTC. Translating gives CASSLVREQFF.

The chain joins TRBV9 to TRBJ1-3; tentative D call: TRBD1 (5 bases). The CDR3 is 16 residues long. Deletions cut 4 bases from V and 0 bases from J, with 14 bases between. The germline CDR1 and CDR2 sequences are SGDLS and YYNGEE. CDR3 DNA: TGTGCCAGCAGCACCATTTCCAGGGCCTCTGGAAACACCATATATTTT. Translation gives CASSTISRASGNTIYF.

The J gene is TRBJ2-3, the V gene TRBV28; 9 bases are a match to TRBD1. V lost 4 bases, J lost 0 bases, and 8 bases stayed unmatched. CDR1 and CDR2 (germline): MDHEN, SYDVKM. The CDR3 consists of 17 residues. Here the CDR3 DNA reads TGTGCCAGCAGTTACCACAGGGGGCCAGATAGCACAGATACGCAGTATTTT. It encodes CASSYHRGPDSTDTQYF.

V gene TRBV21-1 combines with J gene TRBJ2-5; TRBD1, as called in the table, went unchecked against the DNA. TRBV21-1 is a documented pseudogene. The CDR3 extends over 15 amino acids. This chain's CDR3 is CASSIVTGPRETQYF. DNA of the CDR3: TGTGCCAGCAGCATTGTGACAGGGCCCCGGGAGACCCAGTACTTC.

This clone was seen a single time. The J gene is TRBJ1-1, the V gene TRBV9, with a weak D call TRBD1 (5 bases). This CDR3 is built from 16 residues. CDR1 and CDR2 (germline): SGDLS, YYNGEE. Trimming pared 0 bases from V and 0 bases from J, leaving 12 bases between. The CDR3 sequence is CASSVAVGTLNTEAFF. The CDR3 coding sequence is TGTGCCAGCAGCGTAGCTGTTGGGACGTTGAACACTGAAGCTTTCTTT.

The chain recombines TRBV5-1 with TRBJ2-5; 8 bases are a match to TRBD1. CDR1 is SGHRS, CDR2 YFSETQ, per germline. The CDR3 contains 13 residues. J lost 3 bases, V lost 4 bases, and 2 bases had no gene match. The CDR3 here is CASSLQGEETQYF. The CDR3 DNA sequence: TGCGCCAGCAGCCTACAGGGGGAAGAGACCCAGTACTTC.

For this clone: At one of its ends the junction is not consistent with the germline gene, which may arise from a read error. The V gene is TRBV6-1, the J gene TRBJ1-3, with 7 bases identical to TRBD1. Per the germline V gene, CDR1 is MNHNS and CDR2 is SASEGT. The CDR3 sequence is 13 residues long. DNA of the CDR3: TGTGCCAGCAGCGAAGGGGGCGGAAACACCATATATTTT. Amino acids: CASSEGGGNTIYF.

This rearrangement joins TRBV12-5 to TRBJ2-2, with D perhaps matching TRBD1 (5 bases). CDR1 LGHNT and CDR2 FRNRAP come from the germline V gene. With 2 bases removed from V and 5 bases from J, the gap between germline ends came to 12 bases. The CDR3 loop spans 15 amino acids. CDR3 sequence reads: CASGLFAGLTGELFF. The CDR3 coding sequence is TGTGCTAGTGGTTTGTTTGCAGGGTTAACCGGGGAGCTGTTTTTT.

The chain couples TRBV19 to TRBJ2-1; 13 bases fit TRBD2. The CDR3 sequence is 17 residues long. With 5 bases clipped from V and 1 base from J, the junction kept 5 bases outside the gene matches. Germline V gene data show CDR1 as LNHDA and CDR2 as SQIVND (reference sequence). The CDR3 region has the DNA TGTGCCAGTAGTCGGACTAGCGGGAGTTATTCCTACAATGAGCAGTTCTTC. Translation gives CASSRTSGSYSYNEQFF. The full variable domain, with the rest looked up from reference TRBV19 and TRBJ2-1, is DGGITQSPKYLFRKEGQNVTLSCEQNLNHDAMYWYRQDPGQGLRLIYYSQIVNDFQKGDIAEGYSVSREKKESFPLTVTSAQKNPTAFYLCASSRTSGSYSYNEQFFGPGTRLTVL.

This chain uses TRBV30 with TRBJ1-1; 7 bases align to TRBD1. CDR3 length: 13 residues. CDR1 GTSNPN and CDR2 SVGIG come from the germline V gene (reference sequence). V trimming: 0 bases; J trimming: 11 bases; junction bases outside the gene matches: 9. DNA for the CDR3: TGTGCCTGGAGTGTGGGACAGAGCGCTGGTGCTTTCTTT. This codes for CAWSVGQSAGAFF.